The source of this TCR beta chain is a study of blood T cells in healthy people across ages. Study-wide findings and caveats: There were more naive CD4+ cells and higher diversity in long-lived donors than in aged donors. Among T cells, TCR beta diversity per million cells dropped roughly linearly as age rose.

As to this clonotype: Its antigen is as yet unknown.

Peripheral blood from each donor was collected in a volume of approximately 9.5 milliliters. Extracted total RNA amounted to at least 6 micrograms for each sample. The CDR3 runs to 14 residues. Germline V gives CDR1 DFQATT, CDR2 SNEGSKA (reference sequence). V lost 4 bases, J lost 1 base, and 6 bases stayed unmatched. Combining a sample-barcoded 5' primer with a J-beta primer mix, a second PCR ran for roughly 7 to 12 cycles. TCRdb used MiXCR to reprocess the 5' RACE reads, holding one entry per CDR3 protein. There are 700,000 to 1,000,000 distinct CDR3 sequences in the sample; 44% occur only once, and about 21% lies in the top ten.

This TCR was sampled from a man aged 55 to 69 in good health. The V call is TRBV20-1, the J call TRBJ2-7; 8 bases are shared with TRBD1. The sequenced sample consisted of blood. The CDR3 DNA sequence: TGCAGTGCTACCTTAGACAGGGGATCCTACGAGCAGTACTTC. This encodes CSATLDRGSYEQYF.